This T cell receptor (beta chain) was identified during a study of CD8+ T cells in alopecia areata. Study observations and caveats: With patients, TCR sharing proved less clear than in mice, a difference possibly related to HLA. The study found higher clonality in lesional than normal scalp, especially in alopecia totalis/universalis.

Sorting separated CD4+ and CD8+ T cells out of PBMCs. The V gene's germline CDR1 is SGHTA and CDR2 FQGNSA. V dropped 6 bases and J dropped 0; count of bases not matched to a gene: 9. The CDR3 is 16 amino acids. As the sequencing template, cDNA was produced by extracting RNA and reverse transcribing it. Sequencing was performed with immunoSEQ multiplex PCR; in TCRdb, only in-frame clones are kept and a portion is missing. The sample includes 93,000 or so clones, around three fifths seen only once; the top ten take roughly 8.8%. This clone came up a few times. Its matching antigen is unknown. The clonotype comes from a human donor in good health. This chain connects TRBV7-2 to TRBJ1-2; 8 bases are shared with TRBD1. The sequencing sample was made of CD4+ T cells sorted from blood. CDR3 loop: CASSSGGEQSNYGYTF. The DNA of the CDR3 is TGTGCCAGCAGTTCAGGGGGCGAACAATCTAACTATGGCTACACCTTC.